Listed below are T cell receptor beta chains from one sample, sequenced in a study of memory CD8 T cells in hepatitis C reinfection. Here immunoSEQ multiplex PCR was the method, and the copy in TCRdb shows in-frame clones only, minus some. The table lists just over 50,000 clones, roughly 90% of them singletons. Material: naive CD8+ T cells sorted from blood. These receptors were taken from a man between 18 and 29 years old with hepatitis C virus infection. CDR3s leave out the opening cysteine and the closing phenylalanine or tryptophan. The order of the fields is V gene, CDR3 protein.

>TRBV28
ASSTAPTGHMNTEAF
>TRBV5-4
ASSLGVAGVTDTQY
>TRBV5-1
ATADRAGNEAF
>TRBV7-8
ASSSKTGFDISNQPQH
>TRBV4-3
ASSQGIGLQGLAKNIQY
>TRBV25-1
ASGLAGRGQY
>TRBV6-1
ASSDGGIGQPQH
>TRBV5-1
ASSSYSGRGYEQY
>TRBV9
ASSPRQGGQPQH
>TRBV5-1
ASRQTSGSTDTQY
>TRBV6-5
ASRGGGGGVYGYT
>TRBV10-3
AISELGAGELF
>TRBV28
ASSPGTVSGNTIY
>TRBV28
ASSFSGTGLSEQY
>TRBV7-9
ASSAKHPGHRQETQY
>TRBV2
ASTVSGPSTDTQY
>TRBV7-2
ASSLAGVDGELF
>TRBV27
ASSPSVGDRGDEQY
>TRBV10-2
ASSVSGGADEQF
>TRBV11-2
ASSDAGQGSLEQY
>TRBV10-1
ASSPSSYNEQF
>TRBV2
ASSAGTSGGMYQETQY
>TRBV7-9
ASSLGLSGVDSTF
>TRBV25-1
ASSWTGDTEAF
>TRBV2
ASSAQGSGQPQH
>TRBV4-1
ASSHPGLAGGNEQF
>TRBV6-6
ASSYSGDSYNSPLH
>TRBV6-4
ASSDTRQGVDLTTNEKLF
>TRBV28
ASSLRQGKGQSGQY
>TRBV6-5
ASNQAAVSYEQY
>TRBV7-9
ASSDTGLSSPNEKLF
>TRBV30
AWGSRLNTEAF
>TRBV13
ASSLGLGPLYEQY
>TRBV19
ASSRGLPYGYT
>TRBV4-1
ASSPERDRDGSYEQY
>TRBV27
ASSGTSYETQY
>TRBV28
ASSFWGLAGGSDTQY
>TRBV7-8
ASSYRLAGGQLETQY
>TRBV6-1
ASSVYVSGETQY
>TRBV2
ASSDTSGKVGF
>TRBV7-9
ASSLGLQAGGPSETQY
>TRBV27
ASSFSGTGAYNEQF
>TRBV6-5
ASSTGRDSNQPQH
>TRBV27
ASSHQGPYNEQF
>TRBV2
ASSDFGTSGIRNLQETQY
>TRBV9
ASSVEAGALPVGEQF
>TRBV7-8
ASRDPRQVYYGYT
>TRBV4-2
ASSRTSGNYNEQF
>TRBV6-5
ASSSLAGDSPLH
>TRBV2
ASSPPATGGDYEQY
>TRBV10-3
AISESTGVSSYEQY
>TRBV29-1
SVLAGTPEAF
>TRBV5-4
ASSLERGGDTQY